This T cell receptor (beta chain) stems from a study of radiation and T cells in renal cell carcinoma. Sample time point: baseline pretreatment blood. Treatment meaning: 15 Gy SBRT to primary tumor, nephrectomy 4 weeks later. Comments on this clone: Its ends do not fully match the called genes, so a read error is possible.

Germline V lookup: CDR1 SGHDT, CDR2 YYEEEE. The CDR3 extends over 15 amino acids. TCRdb keeps only in-frame clones here, not all; method: immunoSEQ multiplex PCR. This repertoire shows about 150,000 clones, 88% found once; its top ten account for roughly 4%. Sequencing used blood, obtained from a patient whose treatment included radiotherapy and nephrectomy. The chain carries TRBV5-6 and TRBJ1-2; 7 positions match TRBD1. This TCR derives from a woman between 70 and 85 years old with renal cell carcinoma. This CDR3 is CARRGFGGLNYGYTF. CDR3 coding DNA: TGTGCCCGCAGGGGGTTTGGGGGCCTCAACTATGGCTACACCTTC.